The clone carrying this T cell receptor (beta chain) was counted at least ten times. TCRdb used MiXCR to reprocess the RT-PCR reads, holding one entry per CDR3 protein. This table has about 700,000 distinct CDR3 sequences, 11% to 15% appearing once. Germline assignment: CDR1 SGHTA and CDR2 FQGNSA. Trimming cost V 2 bases and J 6 bases; bases outside gene matches: 10. The CDR3 is 17 residues long. The TCR sequence derives from a female donor in good health, serving as a healthy control. The chain joins TRBV7-2 to TRBJ2-3; 11 nucleotides agree with TRBD2. The sample comprised memory CD4+ T cells from blood. The CDR3 nucleotides read TGTGCCAGCAGCTTATCGGTAGCGGGGGGGACCCAGGATACGCAGTATTTT. Residues: CASSLSVAGGTQDTQYF.